The 15 T cell receptor beta chains presented below share a single source sample, sequenced in a study of T cell responses to AZD1222 COVID-19 vaccine. The assay was immunoSEQ multiplex PCR, and TCRdb's table has in-frame clones only and misses some. The table lists approximately 150,000 clones, roughly 90% of them singletons, with around 1.7% in the top ten. The material was peripheral blood, obtained on day 0 of AZD1222 vaccination. These receptor sequences come from an adult in good health.

CDR3 coding DNA: TGTGCCAGTTCGAACCTGGCGGGAGTTGGCTACGAGCAGTACTTC. Amino acid sequence: CASSNLAGVGYEQYF. The V gene is TRBV28, the J gene TRBJ2-7; 7 bases match TRBD2. Germline V gene sequence: CDR1 MDHEN, CDR2 SYDVKM. Germline trimming cut 9 bases from V and 3 bases from J; bases unmatched to any gene: 14. The CDR3 sequence is 15 residues long.

The chain joins TRBV29-1 to TRBJ2-5; tentative D call: TRBD1 (8 bases). V was cut by 4 bases and J by 2 bases, with 17 bases left in between. Germline CDR1 is SQVTM and CDR2 is ANQGSEA. The CDR3 loop spans 15 amino acids. The CDR3 DNA reads as TGCAGCGTTGTGGCACAGGGGGGGAAACAAGAGACCCAGTACTTC. It encodes CSVVAQGGKQETQYF.

The chain couples TRBV4-1 to TRBJ1-5, with D perhaps matching TRBD1 (6 bases). Deletions cut 0 bases from V and 3 bases from J, with 12 bases between. Looked up from germline, CDR1 is MGHRA and CDR2 is YSYEKL. The CDR3 totals 16 residues. DNA for the CDR3: TGCGCCAGCAGCCAAGATTCGTCAGGGGACAATCAGCCCCAGCATTTT. This sequence encodes CASSQDSSGDNQPQHF.

A single count supports this clone. This CDR3 reads CASSIDGSTYEQYF. CDR3 in DNA: TGTGCCAGTAGTATAGATGGTTCTACCTACGAGCAGTACTTC. The chain joins TRBV19 to TRBJ2-7, with no clear D. Germline assignment: CDR1 LNHDA and CDR2 SQIVND (reference sequence). CDR3 length: 14 residues. Trimming took off 0 bases at V and 2 bases at J, with 8 bases between the two ends.

The chain uses TRBV5-1 and TRBJ2-7, with D unresolved. There are 14 residues in the CDR3. Germline values: CDR1 SGHRS, CDR2 YFSETQ. Trimming pared 4 bases from V and 1 base from J, leaving 12 bases between. As DNA, the CDR3 is TGCGCCAGCAGCAACCGGGCCCATTCCTACGAGCAGTACTTC. This translates into CASSNRAHSYEQYF.

The gene calls are TRBV5-5 and TRBJ2-7; weak D call: TRBD1 (6 bases). The CDR3 is made up of 14 amino acids. V lost 3 bases and J 3 bases, leaving 13 bases between the germline ends. Per germline, CDR1 SGHKS and CDR2 YYEKEE (reference sequence). The CDR3 spells CASSSLGQHYEQYF. Here the CDR3 DNA reads TGTGCCAGCAGCTCCCTAGGACAGCACTACGAGCAGTACTTC.

The V gene is TRBV24-1, the J gene TRBJ1-2; TRBD1 aligns across 9 bases. This CDR3 contains 15 residues. With V trimmed by 4 bases and J by 2 bases, 4 bases remained unmatched. Per the germline V gene, CDR1 is KGHDR and CDR2 is SFDVKD. This CDR3 is CATSEPGTGNYGYTF. The CDR3 region has the DNA TGTGCCACCAGTGAACCCGGGACAGGGAACTATGGCTACACCTTC.

This clone appeared once. CDR3 region: CASSPPAGLYGYTF. Here the CDR3 DNA reads TGTGCCAGCTCACCACCGGCCGGCCTCTATGGCTACACCTTC. The V and J genes are TRBV18 and TRBJ1-2; D is uncertain. With 0 bases removed from V and 4 bases from J, the gap between germline ends came to 9 bases. Germline CDR1 reads KGHSH; CDR2 reads LQKENI. This CDR3 has 14 residues.

The V call is TRBV7-9, the J call TRBJ2-3; D uncertain. The CDR3 length is 11 residues. The germline gives CDR1 SEHNR, CDR2 FQNEAQ (reference sequence). With 4 bases removed from V and 6 bases from J, the gap between germline ends came to 5 bases. CDR3 sequence reads: CASSSWDTQYF. The CDR3 DNA follows: TGTGCCAGCAGCTCGTGGGATACGCAGTATTTT.

The chain joins TRBV6-6 to TRBJ1-1; D might be TRBD1 (6 bases). The germline V gene encodes CDR1 MNHNY and CDR2 SVGAGI (reference sequence). Trimming took off 7 bases at V and 3 bases at J, with 9 bases between the two ends. This CDR3 spans 12 amino acids. The CDR3 bases are TGTGCCAGCATCGCAGGGGACACTGAAGCTTTCTTT. It specifies CASIAGDTEAFF.

This chain links TRBV6-5 with TRBJ2-7; possible D gene TRBD1, 6 bases. The CDR3 covers 14 residues. V was clipped by 4 bases and J by 3 bases, with 13 bases between them. Germline loops: CDR1 MNHEY, CDR2 SVGAGI. CDR3 region: CASSSIQGGYEQYF. The CDR3 nucleotides are TGTGCCAGCAGTTCAATACAGGGTGGCTACGAGCAGTACTTC.

The chain carries TRBV10-3 and TRBJ1-3; D is possibly TRBD1 (6 bases). Trimming took 4 bases from V and 0 from J, leaving 13 bases between them. CDR3 length: 16 residues. The germline V gene encodes CDR1 ENHRY and CDR2 SYGVKD. The CDR3 nucleotides read TGTGCCATCAGTGCCGGTCAGGGGACCTCTGGAAACACCATATATTTT. Its translation: CAISAGQGTSGNTIYF.

There are a few counts of this clone. This rearrangement joins TRBV6-4 to TRBJ2-3, with TRBD2 identical over 10 bases. This CDR3 spans 16 amino acids. Germline values: CDR1 MRHNA, CDR2 SNTAGT. V trimming: 0 bases; J trimming: 0 bases; junction bases outside the gene matches: 0. CDR3 in DNA: TGTGCCAGCAGTGACTCGACTAGCGGGAGCACAGATACGCAGTATTTT. Residues: CASSDSTSGSTDTQYF.

V and J are TRBV9 and TRBJ1-6; unclear D gene. CDR1 SGDLS and CDR2 YYNGEE come from the germline V gene. V was shortened by 0 bases and J by 9 bases, with 4 bases between the two germline ends. The CDR3 is made up of 12 amino acids. The CDR3 bases are TGTGCCAGCAGCGTAGGGGTTTCACCCCTCCACTTT. It codes for CASSVGVSPLHF.

This clone has only one observation. The rearrangement joins TRBV6-5 to TRBJ2-2, with unresolved D. From germline, CDR1 is MNHEY and CDR2 SVGAGI. V was pared by 6 bases and J by 8 bases, with 10 bases between. CDR3 size: 12 residues. The CDR3 sequence: CASRTHGGELFF. The DNA for the CDR3 is TGTGCCAGCAGAACACACGGGGGGGAGCTGTTTTTT.